One T cell receptor beta chain is described in this entry. Its specificity is not known. This CDR3 is built from 17 residues. Germline loops: CDR1 SGDLS, CDR2 YYNGEE. V lost 4 bases, J lost 3 bases, and 19 bases lay in between. cDNA libraries for TCR beta contained unique molecular identifiers. TCRdb analysed the PCR reads with MiXCR anew, one entry per CDR3 protein. The sample comprises around 400,000 distinct CDR3 sequences, about a third of which are singletons, and roughly 13% rests with the top ten. The data derive from a study of post-analysis software for immune sequencing data. Study outcomes and limitations: With F measure, samples from one preparation batch clustered together strongly. About 5 TRBV segments were significantly more frequent in patients than in controls. TRBV5-6, TRBV5-1 and TRBV20-1 were among these segments.

Sequenced: blood. The source of this sequence is a girl aged 5-17 years with multiple sclerosis. The chain recombines TRBV9 with TRBJ2-2; no definite D call. In DNA form, the CDR3 reads TGTGCCAGCAGCCCCCCCGGGTCCAAGACCTACACCGGGGAGCTGTTTTTT. Translating it yields CASSPPGSKTYTGELFF.